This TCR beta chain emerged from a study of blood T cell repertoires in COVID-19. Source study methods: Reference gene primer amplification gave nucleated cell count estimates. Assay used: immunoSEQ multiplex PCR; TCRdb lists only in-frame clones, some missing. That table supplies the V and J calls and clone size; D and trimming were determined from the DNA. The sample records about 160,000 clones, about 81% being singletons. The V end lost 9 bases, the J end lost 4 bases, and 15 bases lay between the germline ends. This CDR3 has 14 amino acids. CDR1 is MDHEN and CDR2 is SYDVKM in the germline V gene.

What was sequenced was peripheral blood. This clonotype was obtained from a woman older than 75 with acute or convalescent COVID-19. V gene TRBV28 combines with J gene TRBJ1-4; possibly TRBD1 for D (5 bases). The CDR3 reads CASTPTGDNEKLFF. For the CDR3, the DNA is TGTGCCAGTACTCCAACAGGAGATAATGAAAAACTGTTTTTT.